This TCR beta chain is drawn from a study of blood T cell repertoires in COVID-19. Study-wide background: Sites across the United States, Italy and Spain contributed samples from acute and convalescent COVID-19. Nucleic acid was either cDNA or gDNA, and it came from T cells, B-cell-depleted T cells, or PBMCs.

This clone occurred once. The same CDR3 arises from other DNA sequences in this sample as well. V lost 1 base, J lost 3 bases, and 9 bases lay in between. The germline V gene has CDR1 SGHNT and CDR2 YENEEA. This CDR3 contains 15 residues. How the authors handled the data: Reference gene primer amplification gave nucleated cell count estimates. TCRdb's table, derived via immunoSEQ multiplex PCR, lists solely in-frame clones and lacks some. D and trimming come from the DNA, and the V and J calls and clone size come from that table. The sample carries 150,000 to 200,000 clones, 85% recorded once. The J gene is TRBJ2-2, the V gene TRBV11-3; TRBD1 might be the D (5 bases). The sequence was collected from a human donor with acute or convalescent COVID-19. The donor label of this sample is uncertain. Specimen: peripheral blood. CDR3 residues: CASSLGGRDTGELFF. The DNA for the CDR3 is TGTGCCAGCAGCTTAGGCGGCAGGGACACCGGGGAGCTGTTTTTT.